The T cell receptor beta chain under discussion was sequenced for a study of blood T cell repertoires in COVID-19. Authors' analysis steps: Estimates of nucleated cell counts were drawn from the amplification of reference gene primers. Method: immunoSEQ multiplex PCR; TCRdb's copy keeps in-frame clones and lacks some. V and J calls and clone size follow that table, whereas D and trimming were derived from the DNA. The top ten hold approximately 9% of the sample, which has about 210,000 clones, roughly 79% seen once. This CDR3 comprises 16 residues. From germline, CDR1 is MDHEN and CDR2 SYDVKM. The trim removed 5 bases at V and 4 bases at J, leaving 7 bases unmatched.

Material for sequencing was PBMCs or T cells enriched from blood (not recorded which). This clonotype was obtained from a woman in her fifties or sixties with acute COVID-19. This chain connects TRBV28 to TRBJ2-7; TRBD2 matches 14 bases. CDR3 protein: CASSPRTSGRPYEQYF. The DNA for the CDR3 is TGTGCCAGCAGTCCTAGGACTAGCGGGAGGCCGTACGAGCAGTACTTC.